The subject of this entry is one TCR beta chain. The antigen remains undetermined. These data are taken from a study of cytomegalovirus exposure and HLA in healthy donors. Regarding donors, all were healthy bone marrow donors. Both 60 Vbeta primers and 13 Jbeta primers went into the PCR. Method: immunoSEQ multiplex PCR; TCRdb's copy keeps in-frame clones and lacks some. This table has around 160,000 clones, roughly 77% appearing once. Study-wide points: A later analysis by the authors found several of the most significant clusters apparently linked to common viral pathogens. With high specificity and sensitivity, the classifier reportedly diagnosed cytomegalovirus status. The authors enumerated over 150 TCR beta chains as linked to cytomegalovirus.

Sequencing was done on a sample of PBMCs. This sequence was found in a woman aged 40 to 49 in good health and CMV-seropositive.

CDR3 amino acids: CSHAPTTNANTGELFF. Written as DNA, the CDR3 is TGTTCCCATGCCCCTACGACTAATGCGAACACCGGGGAGCTGTTTTTT. This sequence joins TRBV7-9 and TRBJ2-2; a weak D match, TRBD2 (5 bases). Germline V gives CDR1 SEHNR, CDR2 FQNEAQ (reference sequence). The CDR3 is 16 residues long.